The sequence of this T cell receptor beta chain was determined in a study of shared clonotypes between healthy human individuals. The CDR3 is made up of 12 amino acids. Germline values: CDR1 MGHDK, CDR2 SYGVNS. The V end was cut by 7 bases, the J end by 4 bases, with 10 bases between. Some clones are missing from TCRdb's copy, which holds only in-frame ones; the method was immunoSEQ multiplex PCR. The table includes around 2.1 million clones, around 93% detected once. Cells designated naive CD8 were CD45RO-negative and were positively selected for CCR7, with terminally differentiated effector memory CD45RA+ cells excluded.

The chain recombines TRBV25-1 with TRBJ1-2; D call uncertain. The origin of this receptor is a man younger than 35 in good health. Some clones in this sample may be carry-over from other donors' samples. The sequenced sample was naive CD8+ T cells from PBMCs. The CDR3 region has the DNA TGTGCCAGCAATCACGGCTCCTATGGCTACACCTTC. This sequence encodes CASNHGSYGYTF.